One sample yielded the 31 T cell receptor beta chains listed below, sequenced in a study of response to subunit inactivated influenza vaccine. Each CDR3 protein is one row after TCRdb ran MiXCR on the RT-PCR reads. Altogether fewer than 550,000 distinct CDR3 sequences are present, about 25% being singletons, with the ten largest covering over 1.5%. Sequenced here: CD4+ T cells sorted from PBMCs, sampled roughly 5 days after vaccination. All receptors come from a man aged 50-60 years who received an inactivated influenza vaccine.

Only a few counts were recorded for this clonotype. The J gene is TRBJ1-2, the V gene TRBV10-3; 7 bases match TRBD1. J was trimmed by 4 bases and V by 7 bases; bases with no gene match: 6. CDR1 and CDR2 from the germline V gene are ENHRY and SYGVKD. This CDR3 is built from 13 residues. The CDR3 region has the DNA TGTGCCATCACCCGGGACAGACTCTATGGCTACACCTTC. Translated, it gives CAITRDRLYGYTF.

This chain uses TRBV6-6 with TRBJ1-2; TRBD1 matches 9 bases. The CDR3 is 13 amino acids. CDR1 MNHNY and CDR2 SVGAGI come from the germline V gene (reference sequence). J lost 6 bases, V lost 6 bases, and 5 bases had no gene match. The CDR3 sequence is CASSRQGGDGYTF. For the CDR3, the DNA is TGTGCCAGCAGCAGACAGGGGGGAGATGGCTACACCTTC.

Only a few counts were recorded for this clonotype. This chain connects TRBV5-1 to TRBJ2-5; 7 bases match TRBD1. The CDR3 is 14 amino acids. With 3 bases clipped from V and 4 bases from J, the junction kept 6 bases outside the gene matches. Germline loops: CDR1 SGHRS, CDR2 YFSETQ. The CDR3 here is CASSSLGGGETQYF. CDR3 nucleotides: TGCGCCAGCAGCTCCCTAGGGGGCGGAGAGACCCAGTACTTC.

This chain links TRBV5-1 with TRBJ2-5; 7 nucleotides match TRBD1. Germline loops: CDR1 SGHRS, CDR2 YFSETQ. The V segment lost 7 bases and the J segment 3 bases; nucleotides outside the gene matches: 9. The CDR3 is 14 amino acids. CDR3 nucleotides: TGCGCCAGCCGCCACAACACAGGGGAAGAGACCCAGTACTTC. As protein: CASRHNTGEETQYF. Supplemented by reference TRBV5-1 and TRBJ2-5, the full variable domain reads KAGVTQTPRYLIKTRGQQVTLSCSPISGHRSVSWYQQTPGQGLQFLFEYFSETQRNKGNFPGRFSGRQFSNSRSEMNVSTLELGDSALYLCASRHNTGEETQYFGPGTRLLVL.

V usage is TRBV5-1 and J usage is TRBJ1-1; 12 nucleotides line up with TRBD1. CDR1 and CDR2 from the germline V gene are SGHRS and YFSETQ. J lost 0 bases, V lost 1 base, and 4 bases had no gene match. This CDR3 contains 17 residues. CDR3 sequence reads: CASSLSGTGGLNTEAFF. The CDR3, as DNA: TGCGCCAGCAGCTTGTCAGGGACAGGGGGCCTGAACACTGAAGCTTTCTTT.

This clonotype showed up just a few times. The chain links TRBV24-1 to TRBJ1-2; 11 nucleotides align to TRBD1. Germline V gives CDR1 KGHDR, CDR2 SFDVKD. The length of the CDR3 is 16 residues. The V gene end was trimmed by 3 bases and the J gene end by 7 bases; junction bases not matched to a gene: 9. The CDR3: CATSDTRTGGVSGYTF. The CDR3 nucleotides read TGTGCCACCAGTGATACGAGGACAGGGGGCGTTAGTGGCTACACCTTC.

The chain carries TRBV12-3 or TRBV12-4 and TRBJ1-5; D might be TRBD1 (6 bases). The V end lost 8 bases, the J end lost 3 bases, and 17 bases lay between the germline ends. The CDR3 is made up of 15 amino acids. CDR3 residues: CASSSRDTFNQPQHF. The CDR3 DNA reads as TGTGCCAGCTCGTCCCGGGACACGTTCAATCAGCCCCAGCATTTT.

The chain combines TRBV7-9 with TRBJ2-2; unclear D gene. The CDR3 sequence is 14 residues long. The V end was cut by 6 bases, the J end by 1 base, with 9 bases between. Germline CDR1 is SEHNR and CDR2 is FQNEAQ (reference sequence). As DNA, the CDR3 is TGTGCCAGCAGGGCTGGATGGAACACCGGGGAGCTGTTTTTT. Its protein is CASRAGWNTGELFF. The whole variable domain, filled in from reference TRBV7-9 and TRBJ2-2, reads DTGVSQNPRHKITKRGQNVTFRCDPISEHNRLYWYRQTLGQGPEFLTYFQNEAQLEKSRLLSDRFSAERPKGSFSTLEIQRTEQGDSAMYLCASRAGWNTGELFFGEGSRLTVL.

This clonotype was seen just once. This chain connects TRBV3-1 to TRBJ2-7, with 7 nucleotides matching TRBD2. V was clipped by 0 bases and J by 6 bases; unmatched bases: 14. The CDR3 covers 17 residues. In germline, CDR1 is LGHDT, CDR2 YNNKEL (reference sequence). DNA for the CDR3: TGTGCCAGCAGCCAAGATCCGTCTAGCGGCTTCTTAGGCGAGCAGTACTTC. Translating it yields CASSQDPSSGFLGEQYF.

The table lists this clonotype with a few counts. The genes are TRBV7-2 and TRBJ2-7; D remains ambiguous. Trimming cost V 4 bases and J 4 bases, with 14 bases left between them. Germline V CDR1 and CDR2: SGHTA, FQGNSA. This CDR3 spans 14 amino acids. CDR3: CASSSEWGFYEQYF. The CDR3, as DNA: TGTGCCAGCAGCTCCGAGTGGGGATTTTACGAGCAGTACTTC.

In its sample, this clonotype was seen a few times. V and J are TRBV29-1 and TRBJ2-7; 7 bases are shared with TRBD1. V lost 4 bases, J lost 2 bases, and 5 bases stayed unmatched. The CDR3 is made up of 13 amino acids. Looked up from germline, CDR1 is SQVTM and CDR2 is ANQGSEA. The CDR3 nucleotides are TGCAGCGTTGGTAAGGGGGCAACCTACGAGCAGTACTTC. Translated: CSVGKGATYEQYF.

The gene calls are TRBV4-3 and TRBJ1-6; no firm D call. Deletions cut 0 bases from V and 8 bases from J, with 11 bases between. Looked up from germline, CDR1 is LGHNA and CDR2 is YSLEER. CDR3 size: 15 residues. The DNA for the CDR3 is TGCGCCAGCAGCCAAGATTGGGGAGGAGATTCACCCCTCCACTTT. Its protein product is CASSQDWGGDSPLHF.

This clonotype has just a few counts. The CDR3 DNA reads TGTGCCAGCAGCAGGAACAGGGACGGTGGCTACACCTTC. It is translated as CASSRNRDGGYTF. V gene TRBV12-3 or TRBV12-4 combines with J gene TRBJ1-2; tentative D call: TRBD1 (6 bases). The ends were cut back, 6 bases at V and 7 bases at J, with 15 bases in the middle. This CDR3 is 13 amino acids long.

The V gene is TRBV6-1, the J gene TRBJ2-7; 8 bases line up with TRBD1. With V trimmed by 5 bases and J by 0 bases, 6 bases remained unmatched. The germline V gene encodes CDR1 MNHNS and CDR2 SASEGT. CDR3 length equals 15 residues. Written as DNA, the CDR3 is TGTGCCAGCAGTAAAGGACAGGGACTCTCCTACGAGCAGTACTTC. It yields the protein CASSKGQGLSYEQYF.

As DNA, the CDR3 is TGTGCCTGGAGTCGGGACAGGGGACAGCCCCAGCATTTT. It codes for CAWSRDRGQPQHF. The rearrangement joins TRBV30 to TRBJ1-5; 10 nucleotides line up with TRBD1. The J segment lost 7 bases and the V segment lost 2 bases, leaving 2 bases of the junction unmatched. Germline assignment: CDR1 GTSNPN and CDR2 SVGIG (reference sequence). CDR3 length equals 13 residues. The complete variable domain, with remaining parts taken from reference TRBV30 and TRBJ1-5, reads SQTIHQWPATLVQPVGSPLSLECTVEGTSNPNLYWYRQAAGRGLQLLFYSVGIGQISSEVPQNLSASRPQDRQFILSSKKLLLSDSGFYLCAWSRDRGQPQHFGDGTRLSIL.

As DNA, the CDR3 is TGTGCCAGCAACCCTTGGCCTAGTAAGAACACCCAGTACTTC. Its translation is CASNPWPSKNTQYF. The chain uses TRBV27 and TRBJ2-5, with D unresolved. From germline, CDR1 is MNHEY and CDR2 SMNVEV (reference sequence). V was pared by 7 bases and J by 8 bases, with 20 bases between. The CDR3 is 14 residues long.

This chain uses TRBV12-3 or TRBV12-4 with TRBJ1-1; the match to TRBD1 covers 8 bases. V was clipped by 8 bases and J by 8 bases; unmatched bases: 16. The CDR3 totals 15 residues. CDR3 sequence (DNA): TGTGCCAGCCAAGAAAGGACAGGGAACCCTAAGGAAGCTTTCTTT. As protein: CASQERTGNPKEAFF.

This clonotype was found a few times. The V call is TRBV20-1, the J call TRBJ1-5; a weak D match, TRBD1 (5 bases). CDR3 length: 14 amino acids. V was clipped by 5 bases and J by 0 bases, with 11 bases between them. The germline gives CDR1 DFQATT, CDR2 SNEGSKA (reference sequence). The CDR3 sequence is CSAPGSYSNQPQHF. The CDR3 region has the DNA TGCAGTGCTCCAGGGTCCTATAGCAATCAGCCCCAGCATTTT.

This rearrangement joins TRBV7-2 to TRBJ1-2, with D maybe TRBD1 (6 bases). The CDR3 covers 15 residues. Germline V lookup: CDR1 SGHTA, CDR2 FQGNSA. The V end lost 4 bases, the J end lost 5 bases, and 17 bases lay between the germline ends. CDR3 coding DNA: TGTGCCAGCAGCTCACGGGGGGGCAGTTTTTATGGCTACACCTTC. Translated, it gives CASSSRGGSFYGYTF.

The rearrangement uses TRBV6-2 or TRBV6-3 and TRBJ2-3, with 13 bases identical to TRBD2. The germline V gene encodes CDR1 MNHEY and CDR2 SVGEGT. This CDR3 is 14 amino acids long. J was trimmed by 2 bases and V by 8 bases; bases with no gene match: 1. CDR3 nucleotide sequence: TGTGCCAGCGGACTAGCGGGAGACACAGATACGCAGTATTTT. This encodes CASGLAGDTDTQYF.

This clonotype occurred a few times. The chain recombines TRBV20-1 with TRBJ2-1; D perhaps matches TRBD2 (5 bases). This CDR3 has 17 amino acids. The V and J ends lost 0 bases and 0 bases respectively, with 15 bases between them. Looked up from germline, CDR1 is DFQATT and CDR2 is SNEGSKA (reference sequence). The CDR3 protein is CSARDRRITTSYNEQFF. CDR3 in DNA: TGCAGTGCTAGAGATAGGAGGATCACCACCTCCTACAATGAGCAGTTCTTC.

V usage is TRBV9 and J usage is TRBJ2-2; D is possibly TRBD2 (5 bases). This CDR3 has 14 residues. The germline V and J ends were trimmed by 6 bases and 7 bases, with 16 bases remaining between them. Germline V lookup: CDR1 SGDLS, CDR2 YYNGEE. The chain's CDR3 is CASTRLSAGGELFF. The CDR3 region has the DNA TGTGCCAGCACCCGTCTGTCCGCGGGCGGGGAGCTGTTTTTT.

The V call is TRBV4-3, the J call TRBJ2-7, with D unclear. The V and J ends lost 1 base and 2 bases respectively, with 12 bases between them. CDR3 length equals 15 residues. CDR1 LGHNA and CDR2 YSLEER come from the germline V gene. CDR3 nucleotide sequence: TGCGCCAGCAGCCAAGCTTTTAGATCAACCTACGAGCAGTACTTC. Protein sequence: CASSQAFRSTYEQYF.

The chain joins TRBV6-2 or TRBV6-3 to TRBJ2-7; tentatively, D is TRBD1 or TRBD2 (6 bases each). Germline values: CDR1 MNHEY, CDR2 SVGEGT. The CDR3 is 13 residues long. V lost 2 bases to trimming and J lost 6 bases, with 11 bases between them. The CDR3 loop is CASSYLRGGEQYF. In nucleotides, the CDR3 is TGTGCCAGCAGTTACCTCAGGGGAGGCGAGCAGTACTTC.

The chain joins TRBV12-3 or TRBV12-4 to TRBJ2-5, with a tentative D call TRBD1 (6 bases). The CDR3 spans 15 residues. V was shortened by 3 bases and J by 10 bases, with 21 bases between the two germline ends. The CDR3 here is CASSFEGQKVRDQYF. CDR3 coding DNA: TGTGCCAGCAGTTTTGAGGGACAAAAAGTCAGAGACCAGTACTTC.

This chain's CDR3 is CASSYSTGTSGRGDTQYF. The DNA of the CDR3 is TGTGCCAGCAGTTACTCGACTGGGACTAGCGGGAGGGGAGATACGCAGTATTTT. The rearrangement links TRBV6-5 to TRBJ2-3; 16 nucleotides line up with TRBD2. This CDR3 region has 18 residues. V trimming: 0 bases; J trimming: 5 bases; junction bases outside the gene matches: 5. Germline loops: CDR1 MNHEY, CDR2 SVGAGI.

Here the CDR3 DNA reads TGTGCCAGCAGTATCGACCCGACACAGCCCCAGCATTTT. Amino acids: CASSIDPTQPQHF. The chain employs TRBV12-3 or TRBV12-4 and TRBJ1-5; D is unresolved. Trimming removed 5 bases from V and 7 bases from J, with 12 bases in between. CDR3 size: 13 residues.

The chain employs TRBV27 and TRBJ2-1; 10 nucleotides line up with TRBD2. There are 13 residues in the CDR3. Trimming took 6 bases from V and 8 from J; bases not matched to a gene: 4. Germline V gives CDR1 MNHEY, CDR2 SMNVEV (reference sequence). Written as DNA, the CDR3 is TGTGCCAGCAGGGGGACTAGCGTATATGAGCAGTTCTTC. Translating it yields CASRGTSVYEQFF.

This clonotype occurred a few times. V usage is TRBV6-6 and J usage is TRBJ2-1; D may correspond to TRBD1 or TRBD2 (6 bases each). In germline, CDR1 is MNHNY, CDR2 SVGAGI (reference sequence). Trimming took 4 bases from V and 4 from J, leaving 8 bases between them. The CDR3 spans 13 residues. DNA for the CDR3: TGTGCCAGCAGTTGGAGGGGGTACAATGAGCAGTTCTTC. It is translated as CASSWRGYNEQFF.

The rearrangement joins TRBV3-1 to TRBJ2-3; no firm D call. V dropped 1 base and J dropped 3 bases, with 14 bases sitting between them. The CDR3 is made up of 16 amino acids. Germline V gene lookup returns CDR1 LGHDT and CDR2 YNNKEL (reference sequence). CDR3 bases: TGTGCCAGCAGCCAAGGTGTGGGGTTGGTTACAGATACGCAGTATTTT. Encoded protein: CASSQGVGLVTDTQYF.

V and J are TRBV20-1 and TRBJ2-3; D is unresolved. The V end was cut by 3 bases, the J end by 1 base, with 11 bases between. Germline V gene data show CDR1 as DFQATT and CDR2 as SNEGSKA (reference sequence). The CDR3 runs 14 residues. The CDR3 spells CSARGQTGTDTQYF. DNA of the CDR3: TGCAGTGCTAGGGGTCAGACGGGCACAGATACGCAGTATTTT.